Each of the 21 T cell receptor beta chains below was sequenced from the same sample in a study of vaccination effects on CD4 cells after COVID-19 (dated by TCRdb to between 2021 and 2023). After about 9 days of culture, CD4+ T cells were isolated with the EasySep CD4+ T cell isolation kit. The library was generated by the immunoSEQ multiplex PCR assay. Drawn from immuneACCESS, this table holds only the in-frame rearrangements with V and J called that TCRdb kept. Clones are partly lost; checked studies trace under half to an unresolved V gene and leave the rest unexplained. The sample table shows about 37,000 clones, and approximately 72% are seen once. Around 2.9% of the sample is taken by the ten largest. Their antigens remain unidentified. Sequences were derived from CD4+ T cells from PBMCs cultured without peptide, sampled before COVID-19 vaccination. The receptors were gathered from a human donor who received a COVID-19 vaccine.

The V gene is TRBV24-1, the J gene TRBJ2-1; the D is unclear. The CDR3 contains 15 residues. V dropped 3 bases and J dropped 2 bases, with 10 bases sitting between them. Germline V gene sequence: CDR1 KGHDR, CDR2 SFDVKD. CDR3 sequence (DNA): TGTGCCACCAGTGATGTCAGGTCTGCCTACAATGAGCAGTTCTTC. Its translation: CATSDVRSAYNEQFF.

The genes are TRBV4-3 and TRBJ2-3; TRBD1 aligns across 8 bases. V was clipped by 5 bases and J by 3 bases; unmatched bases: 7. The CDR3 has 15 amino acids. Germline-derived CDR1 and CDR2 are LGHNA and YSLEER. The CDR3 region has the DNA TGCGCCAGCAGCGTTCAGGGGGCAGGGACAGATACGCAGTATTTT. This gives the protein CASSVQGAGTDTQYF.

The chain joins TRBV18 to TRBJ2-7; D might be TRBD1 or TRBD2, each matching 5 bases. From germline, CDR1 is KGHSH and CDR2 LQKENI. With 1 base removed from V and 6 bases from J, the gap between germline ends came to 10 bases. The CDR3 is 13 residues long. Here the CDR3 reads CASSPRRDGEQYF. CDR3 DNA: TGTGCCAGCTCACCACGCAGGGACGGCGAGCAGTACTTC.

The chain is built from TRBV12-3 or TRBV12-4 and TRBJ2-1; D unclear. The V end lost 6 bases, the J end lost 5 bases, and 11 bases lay between the germline ends. This CDR3 has 13 amino acids. CDR3 bases: TGTGCCAGCAGCCTTTGGGCGAACAATGAGCAGTTCTTC. Translation gives CASSLWANNEQFF.

This CDR3 reads CSVGLSSGNTIYF. For the CDR3, the DNA is TGCAGCGTTGGACTGTCCTCTGGAAACACCATATATTTT. The J gene is TRBJ1-3, the V gene TRBV29-1; D uncertain. V was shortened by 4 bases and J by 0 bases, with 7 bases between the two germline ends. Germline CDR1 reads SQVTM; CDR2 reads ANQGSEA. The CDR3 totals 13 residues.

The chain employs TRBV10-3 and TRBJ1-1; possible D gene TRBD1, 6 bases. The CDR3 consists of 14 residues. V lost 4 bases and J 0 bases, leaving 9 bases between the germline ends. Germline V gene sequence: CDR1 ENHRY, CDR2 SYGVKD. The CDR3 DNA follows: TGTGCCATCAGTGGGGGGGCAATGAACACTGAAGCTTTCTTT. Translated: CAISGGAMNTEAFF.

Points on this clone: At the DNA level, this CDR3 is encoded by other sequences in the same sample as well. This sequence joins TRBV6-5 and TRBJ1-3; no reliable D call. The CDR3 spans 12 residues. Germline V gene data show CDR1 as MNHEY and CDR2 as SVGAGI. V was trimmed by 6 bases and J by 0 bases, leaving 3 bases between them. In DNA, the CDR3 is TGTGCCAGCAGGGGCTCTGGAAACACCATATATTTT. It yields the protein CASRGSGNTIYF.

The chain links TRBV4-2 to TRBJ2-1; D not certain. Trimming took off 0 bases at V and 0 bases at J, with 6 bases between the two ends. This CDR3 is built from 15 residues. From germline, CDR1 is LGHNA and CDR2 YNFKEQ. CDR3 coding DNA: TGTGCCAGCAGCCAAGATCTGAGCTCCTACAATGAGCAGTTCTTC. Its protein product is CASSQDLSSYNEQFF.

This chain links TRBV3-1 (or the pseudogene TRBV3-2) with TRBJ2-5; 9 bases line up with TRBD2. This CDR3 spans 16 amino acids. The J segment lost 4 bases and the V segment lost 0 bases, leaving 6 bases of the junction unmatched. Germline V gives CDR1 LGHDT, CDR2 YNNKEL (reference sequence). The DNA of the CDR3 is TGTGCCAGCAGCCAAGACTCCGGCGGGGGGGCAGAGACCCAGTACTTC. Protein product: CASSQDSGGGAETQYF.

The rearrangement links TRBV2 to TRBJ2-7; D gene ambiguous. Trimming took 3 bases from V and 6 from J, leaving 12 bases between them. The CDR3 consists of 13 residues. Germline CDR1 and CDR2: SNHLY and FYNNEI. CDR3 in DNA: TGTGCCAGCAGTGAGAGCCCTACAGCCGAGCAGTACTTC. This sequence encodes CASSESPTAEQYF.

This clone was seen only a few times. CDR3 residues: CAWSVGNEQYF. CDR3 nucleotide sequence: TGTGCCTGGAGTGTGGGGAACGAGCAGTACTTC. The J gene is TRBJ2-7, the V gene TRBV30; D is ambiguous. Germline loops: CDR1 GTSNPN, CDR2 SVGIG (reference sequence). The CDR3 spans 11 residues. The V end lost 0 bases, the J end lost 5 bases, and 5 bases lay between the germline ends.

This sequence joins TRBV9 and TRBJ1-2; possibly TRBD1 for D (6 bases). The V end lost 2 bases, the J end lost 6 bases, and 14 bases lay between the germline ends. The CDR3 loop spans 14 amino acids. Per the germline V gene, CDR1 is SGDLS and CDR2 is YYNGEE. CDR3 in DNA: TGTGCCAGCAGCGTTAACAGGGATCTTCATGGCTACACCTTC. It specifies CASSVNRDLHGYTF.

This chain joins TRBV4-3 and TRBJ2-7; D could derive from TRBD1 or TRBD2 (5 bases each). Between the trimmed V and J ends, which lost 1 base and 2 bases, there was a span of 15 bases. The CDR3 runs to 16 residues. Germline V gene sequence: CDR1 LGHNA, CDR2 YSLEER. CDR3: CASSQGGPRETYEQYF. In nucleotides, the CDR3 is TGCGCCAGCAGCCAAGGGGGACCCAGGGAAACCTACGAGCAGTACTTC.

The chain is built from TRBV5-1 and TRBJ2-1; 9 nucleotides line up with TRBD2. J gave up 4 bases and V 0 bases, and 5 bases lay outside the gene matches. Germline CDR1 SGHRS, CDR2 YFSETQ. This CDR3 region has 16 residues. CDR3 nucleotides: TGCGCCAGCAGCTTGGTAGCGGGAGTTGGTTACAATGAGCAGTTCTTC. Its protein product is CASSLVAGVGYNEQFF.

The V gene is TRBV6-5, the J gene TRBJ2-1; possible D gene TRBD2, 7 bases. Trimming cost V 2 bases and J 0 bases, with 11 bases left between them. This CDR3 contains 16 residues. Germline-derived CDR1 and CDR2 are MNHEY and SVGAGI. CDR3 sequence reads: CASSYRGGGSYNEQFF. The CDR3 DNA is TGTGCCAGCAGTTACAGGGGAGGGGGCTCCTACAATGAGCAGTTCTTC.

The V and J genes are TRBV7-9 and TRBJ1-6; maybe TRBD1 (5 bases). The V end was cut by 2 bases, the J end by 0 bases, with 14 bases between. The germline gives CDR1 SEHNR, CDR2 FQNEAQ (reference sequence). This CDR3 has 18 residues. The DNA for the CDR3 is TGTGCCAGCAGCTTAAATCAACACGGGACCTCCTATAATTCACCCCTCCACTTT. Protein product: CASSLNQHGTSYNSPLHF.

The chain links TRBV3-1 (or the pseudogene TRBV3-2) to TRBJ2-3; tentative D call: TRBD2 (6 bases). The CDR3 length is 16 residues. Germline V CDR1 and CDR2: LGHDT, YNNKEL (reference sequence). V was clipped by 0 bases and J by 1 base, with 11 bases between them. The CDR3 reads CASSQDPPGGTDTQYF. Written as DNA, the CDR3 is TGTGCCAGCAGCCAAGACCCCCCGGGGGGCACAGATACGCAGTATTTT.

The chain uses TRBV4-2 and TRBJ2-1; 11 bases fit TRBD2. This CDR3 has 15 residues. The V and J ends lost 3 bases and 4 bases, in that order; junction bases with no gene match: 2. Germline V gene lookup returns CDR1 LGHNA and CDR2 YNFKEQ. CDR3 nucleotide sequence: TGTGCCAGCAGCCAGACTAGCGGGGTTTACAATGAGCAGTTCTTC. This encodes CASSQTSGVYNEQFF.

A few counts support this clone. The rearrangement joins TRBV5-1 to TRBJ2-5; D call uncertain. Germline V gene data show CDR1 as SGHRS and CDR2 as YFSETQ. Trimming cost V 2 bases and J 2 bases, with 4 bases left between them. This CDR3 is built from 12 residues. This CDR3 is CASSFNQETQYF. CDR3 in DNA: TGCGCCAGCAGCTTCAATCAAGAGACCCAGTACTTC.

The chain has TRBV2 and TRBJ2-3; D perhaps matches TRBD2 (5 bases). Germline CDR1 reads SNHLY; CDR2 reads FYNNEI. The CDR3 is 12 residues long. V gave up 10 bases and J gave up 4 bases, with 12 bases separating them. The CDR3 is CATSLGADTQYF. The CDR3 coding sequence is TGTGCCACCTCCCTGGGAGCAGATACGCAGTATTTT.

This chain connects TRBV18 to TRBJ1-3, with a weak D call TRBD1 (5 bases). Between the trimmed V and J ends, which lost 6 bases and 0 bases, there was a span of 18 bases. This CDR3 contains 17 residues. The germline gives CDR1 KGHSH, CDR2 LQKENI. This CDR3 reads CASSTTQGLSSGNTIYF. CDR3 sequence (DNA): TGTGCCAGCTCCACCACCCAGGGCCTGAGCTCTGGAAACACCATATATTTT. The variable domain in full, completed from reference TRBV18 and TRBJ1-3, reads NAGVMQNPRHLVRRRGQEARLRCSPMKGHSHVYWYRQLPEEGLKFMVYLQKENIIDESGMPKERFSAEFPKEGPSILRIQQVVRGDSAAYFCASSTTQGLSSGNTIYFGEGSWLTVV.